This T cell receptor (beta chain) was profiled in a study of blood T cell repertoires in COVID-19. Whole-study context: Whether acute or convalescent, the COVID-19 samples came from the United States, Italy and Spain. In each case, the material was cDNA or gDNA derived from T cells, B-cell-depleted T cells, or PBMCs.

CDR1 is SGHRS, CDR2 YFSETQ, per germline. Trimming removed 0 bases from V and 5 bases from J, with 5 bases in between. This CDR3 spans 12 amino acids. In the original analysis: Amplified reference gene primers provided the basis for estimating nucleated cell counts. Assay: immunoSEQ multiplex PCR; the TCRdb copy retains only in-frame clones and omits some. V and J calls and clone size follow that table, whereas D and trimming were derived from the DNA. In the table there are approximately 210,000 clones, approximately 80% of which are singletons. Seattle cases were enrolled at active infection and followed longitudinally.

Material: peripheral blood. This sequence originates from a woman aged 80 or over with COVID-19, enrolled during active disease. The rearrangement joins TRBV5-1 to TRBJ2-5; D remains unclear. The CDR3 here is CASSLGRETQYF. As DNA, the CDR3 is TGCGCCAGCAGCTTGGGGCGGGAGACCCAGTACTTC.